This entry lists 6 T cell receptor beta chains sequenced from one sample in a study of radiation and T cells in renal cell carcinoma (dated by TCRdb to the early 2020s). The library was generated by the immunoSEQ multiplex PCR assay. The clones in this table, taken by TCRdb from immuneACCESS, are in-frame only. Not every clone is retained; where verified, under half of the shortfall comes from an unresolved V gene, and the cause of the rest is unknown. The sample table contains 10,000 to 15,000 clones; only one count was recorded for around 30% of them. 15% to 17% of the sample belongs to the ten largest clones. In the paper's terms, the time point label means: tumor resected at nephrectomy. The treatment or condition label for this specimen denotes: 15 Gy SBRT to primary tumor, nephrectomy 4 weeks later. Source: tumor tissue, taken from a patient whose treatment included radiotherapy and nephrectomy. The receptors originated from a man in his 60s with renal cell carcinoma.

Judged by abundance, this clone is large (0.1 to 1%). V and J are TRBV5-1 and TRBJ1-1; D is uncertain. The CDR3 totals 14 residues. Germline V CDR1 and CDR2: SGHRS, YFSETQ. V lost 1 base, J lost 2 bases, and 9 bases lay in between. The CDR3 region is CASSLHRTNTEAFF. Here the CDR3 DNA reads TGCGCCAGCAGCTTGCATCGAACTAACACTGAAGCTTTCTTT. Supplemented by reference TRBV5-1 and TRBJ1-1, the full variable domain reads KAGVTQTPRYLIKTRGQQVTLSCSPISGHRSVSWYQQTPGQGLQFLFEYFSETQRNKGNFPGRFSGRQFSNSRSEMNVSTLELGDSALYLCASSLHRTNTEAFFGQGTRLTVV.

The chain recombines TRBV2 with TRBJ1-2; 8 bases map to TRBD1. Per the germline V gene, CDR1 is SNHLY and CDR2 is FYNNEI. This CDR3 is built from 17 residues. V lost 6 bases and J lost 1; bases outside the gene matches: 13. The CDR3 sequence: CASRPDREPQFNYGYTF. DNA of the CDR3: TGTGCCAGCAGACCGGACAGGGAGCCCCAATTTAACTATGGCTACACCTTC. Complete variable domain (other parts from reference TRBV2 and TRBJ1-2): EPEVTQTPSHQVTQMGQEVILRCVPISNHLYFYWYRQILGQKVEFLVSFYNNEISEKSEIFDDQFSVERPDGSNFTLKIRSTKLEDSAMYFCASRPDREPQFNYGYTFGSGTRLTVV.

This clone was observed a handful of times. The V call is TRBV29-1, the J call TRBJ2-1; TRBD2 aligns across 11 bases. The germline gives CDR1 SQVTM, CDR2 ANQGSEA. The CDR3 sequence is 17 residues long. J was trimmed by 4 bases and V by 3 bases; bases with no gene match: 11. CDR3 nucleotides: TGCAGCGTTGAGGGGTTATTGGGACTAGCGGAATACAATGAGCAGTTCTTC. This sequence encodes CSVEGLLGLAEYNEQFF.

This clone was seen repeatedly, ten times or more. The chain combines TRBV7-2 with TRBJ2-1; no reliable D call. Trimming removed 5 bases from V and 0 bases from J, with 8 bases in between. The CDR3 is 14 amino acids. Germline V gene data show CDR1 as SGHTA and CDR2 as FQGNSA. The CDR3 DNA reads as TGTGCCAGCAGCGAAAGGAGCTCCTACAATGAGCAGTTCTTC. Translated, it gives CASSERSSYNEQFF.

This clone is termed medium-sized. This sequence joins TRBV5-1 and TRBJ1-2, with D unclear. Germline V gene lookup returns CDR1 SGHRS and CDR2 YFSETQ. The CDR3 has 12 residues. Trimming removed 2 bases at V and 6 bases at J, with 8 bases between. The CDR3 nucleotides read TGCGCCAGCAGCTTTATGAGGGATGGCTACACCTTC. It codes for CASSFMRDGYTF.

This chain uses TRBV5-6 with TRBJ1-4; 11 positions match TRBD1. This CDR3 spans 15 amino acids. The ends lost 3 bases at V and 5 bases at J; junction bases unmatched: 3. Per the germline V gene, CDR1 is SGHDT and CDR2 is YYEEEE. The CDR3 DNA is TGTGCCAGCAGCTACGGGACAGGGGGAAATGAAAAACTGTTTTTT. Its translation is CASSYGTGGNEKLFF. The whole variable domain, filled in from reference TRBV5-6 and TRBJ1-4, reads DAGVTQSPTHLIKTRGQQVTLRCSPKSGHDTVSWYQQALGQGPQFIFQYYEEEERQRGNFPDRFSGHQFPNYSSELNVNALLLGDSALYLCASSYGTGGNEKLFFGSGTQLSVL.